These 7 T cell receptor beta chains came from one sample sequenced in a study of siplizumab effects on memory and regulatory T cells. Clones were sequenced by immunoSEQ multiplex PCR, and TCRdb holds only the in-frame ones, with some missing. The profile shows around 100,000 clones, approximately 91% of them singletons. What was sequenced was CD4+ T cells sorted from blood. These TCRs come from a human donor in good health. Some clones in this sample may be carry-over from other donors' samples.

The chain joins TRBV28 to TRBJ2-5; the match to TRBD1 covers 10 bases. The J call may be mistaken, given a closer DNA end match to TRBJ2-7. In germline, CDR1 is MDHEN, CDR2 SYDVKM. The CDR3 extends over 15 amino acids. CDR3 sequence (DNA): TGTGCCAGCAGTTTCCGGGACAGGGGAAGCTACGAGCAGTACTTC. This translates into CASSFRDRGSYEQYF.

DNA of the CDR3: TGTGCCAGCAGGGGACGGAACACTGAAGCTTTCTTT. Protein: CASRGRNTEAFF. V gene TRBV6-4 combines with J gene TRBJ1-1; a possible D gene is TRBD1 (5 bases). V was shortened by 6 bases and J by 1 base, with 6 bases between the two germline ends. From germline, CDR1 is MRHNA and CDR2 SNTAGT. The CDR3 contains 12 residues.

This sequence joins TRBV9 and TRBJ2-1, with D maybe TRBD2 (6 bases). The V and J ends lost 0 bases and 3 bases respectively, with 10 bases between them. This CDR3 region has 15 residues. CDR1 and CDR2 from the germline V gene are SGDLS and YYNGEE. The CDR3 DNA reads TGTGCCAGCAGCGTAGGAGGCGGGAACTACAATGAGCAGTTCTTC. Its protein is CASSVGGGNYNEQFF. Together with reference TRBV9 and TRBJ2-1, the CDR3 gives the full variable domain: DSGVTQTPKHLITATGQRVTLRCSPRSGDLSVYWYQQSLDQGLQFLIQYYNGEERAKGNILERFSAQQFPDLHSELNLSSLELGDSALYFCASSVGGGNYNEQFFGPGTRLTVL.

The rearrangement links TRBV14 to TRBJ2-6, with D unclear. Germline CDR1 reads SGHDN; CDR2 reads FVKESK. Trimming left V 4 bases short and J 1 base short, with 5 bases between. The length of the CDR3 is 14 residues. The CDR3 loop is CASSLGSGANVLTF. CDR3 DNA: TGTGCCAGCAGCCTTGGGTCTGGGGCCAACGTCCTGACTTTC.

The J gene is TRBJ1-1, the V gene TRBV28; a possible D gene is TRBD1 (5 bases). V dropped 8 bases and J dropped 4 bases, with 23 bases sitting between them. The CDR3 is made up of 16 amino acids. CDR1 MDHEN and CDR2 SYDVKM come from the germline V gene. The chain's CDR3 is CASGAREANRGTEAFF. The CDR3 bases are TGTGCCAGCGGGGCACGGGAGGCTAATCGTGGCACTGAAGCTTTCTTT. The whole variable domain, filled in from reference TRBV28 and TRBJ1-1, reads DVKVTQSSRYLVKRTGEKVFLECVQDMDHENMFWYRQDPGLGLRLIYFSYDVKMKEKGDIPEGYSVSREKKERFSLILESASTNQTSMYLCASGAREANRGTEAFFGQGTRLTVV.

This chain joins TRBV2 and TRBJ2-2, with TRBD1 matching over 7 bases. Germline CDR1 and CDR2: SNHLY and FYNNEI. This CDR3 spans 15 amino acids. J gave up 1 base and V 5 bases, and 4 bases lay outside the gene matches. Here the CDR3 DNA reads TGTGCCAGCAGTCCCGACAGGGAGAACACCGGGGAGCTGTTTTTT. It encodes CASSPDRENTGELFF.

The chain recombines TRBV9 with TRBJ2-6; D is undetermined. This CDR3 has 15 amino acids. The germline CDR1 and CDR2 sequences are SGDLS and YYNGEE. Trimming stripped 0 bases from V and 4 bases from J, with 8 bases between. The CDR3 DNA reads as TGTGCCAGCAGCGTAGTGGGTACAGGGGCCAACGTCCTGACTTTC. It is translated as CASSVVGTGANVLTF.